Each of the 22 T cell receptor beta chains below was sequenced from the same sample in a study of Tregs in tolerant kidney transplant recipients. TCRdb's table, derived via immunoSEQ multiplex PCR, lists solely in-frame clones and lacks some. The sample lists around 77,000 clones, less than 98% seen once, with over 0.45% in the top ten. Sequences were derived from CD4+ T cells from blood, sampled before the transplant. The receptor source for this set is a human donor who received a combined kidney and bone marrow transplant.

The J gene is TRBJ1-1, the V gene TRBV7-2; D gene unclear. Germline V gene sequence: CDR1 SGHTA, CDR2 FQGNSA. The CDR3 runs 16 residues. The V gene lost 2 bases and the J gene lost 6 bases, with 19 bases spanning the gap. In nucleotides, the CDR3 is TGTGCCAGCAGCTTAAATCGAAGGGCCCTGAGGGCTGAAGCTTTCTTT. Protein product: CASSLNRRALRAEAFF.

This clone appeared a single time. CDR3 region: CASSIPEASQPQHF. In DNA, the CDR3 is TGTGCCAGTAGTATTCCGGAGGCGAGTCAGCCCCAGCATTTT. The chain carries TRBV19 and TRBJ1-5, with D unresolved. The CDR3 is made up of 14 amino acids. Trimming cost V 3 bases and J 6 bases, with 12 bases left between them. Germline V lookup: CDR1 LNHDA, CDR2 SQIVND (reference sequence).

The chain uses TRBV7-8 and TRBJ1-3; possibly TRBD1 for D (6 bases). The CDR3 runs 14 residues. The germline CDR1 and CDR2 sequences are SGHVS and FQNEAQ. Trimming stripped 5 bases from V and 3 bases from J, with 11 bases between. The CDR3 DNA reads TGTGCCAGCAGCAGTAACAGGGTTGGAAACACCATATATTTT. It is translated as CASSSNRVGNTIYF.

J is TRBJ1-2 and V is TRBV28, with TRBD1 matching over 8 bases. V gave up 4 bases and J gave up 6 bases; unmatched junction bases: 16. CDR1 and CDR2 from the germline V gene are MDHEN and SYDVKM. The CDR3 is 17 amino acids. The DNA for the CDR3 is TGTGCCAGCAGTTCGACAGGGGAAAATATGTATAAGGATGGCTACACCTTC. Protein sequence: CASSSTGENMYKDGYTF.

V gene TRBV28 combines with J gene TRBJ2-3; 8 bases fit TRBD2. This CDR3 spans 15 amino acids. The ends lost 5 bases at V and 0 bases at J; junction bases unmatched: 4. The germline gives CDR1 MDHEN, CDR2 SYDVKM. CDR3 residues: CASSPQRGSTDTQYF. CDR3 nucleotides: TGTGCCAGCAGTCCTCAGCGGGGGAGCACAGATACGCAGTATTTT.

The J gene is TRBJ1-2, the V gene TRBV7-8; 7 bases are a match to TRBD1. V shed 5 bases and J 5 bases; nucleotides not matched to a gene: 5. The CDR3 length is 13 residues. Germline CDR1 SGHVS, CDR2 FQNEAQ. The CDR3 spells CASSNNRGYGYTF. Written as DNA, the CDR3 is TGTGCCAGCAGCAATAACAGGGGTTATGGCTACACCTTC.

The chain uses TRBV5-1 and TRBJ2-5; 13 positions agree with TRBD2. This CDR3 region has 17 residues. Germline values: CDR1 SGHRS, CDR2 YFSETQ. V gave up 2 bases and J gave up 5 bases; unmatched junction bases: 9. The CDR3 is CASSFSPGLAGLETQYF. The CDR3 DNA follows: TGCGCCAGCAGCTTTAGTCCGGGACTAGCGGGGTTGGAGACCCAGTACTTC.

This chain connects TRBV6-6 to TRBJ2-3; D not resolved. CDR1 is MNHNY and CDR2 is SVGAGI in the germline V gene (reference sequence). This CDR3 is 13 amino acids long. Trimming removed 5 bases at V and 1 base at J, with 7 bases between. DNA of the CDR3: TGTGCCAGCAGTCCTTCCGGCACAGATACGCAGTATTTT. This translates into CASSPSGTDTQYF.

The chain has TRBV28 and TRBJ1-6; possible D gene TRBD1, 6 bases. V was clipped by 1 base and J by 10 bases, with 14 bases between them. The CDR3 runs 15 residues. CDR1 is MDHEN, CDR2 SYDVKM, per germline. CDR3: CASSLYGGQGSPLHF. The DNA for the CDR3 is TGTGCCAGCAGTTTATACGGGGGGCAAGGATCACCCCTCCACTTT.

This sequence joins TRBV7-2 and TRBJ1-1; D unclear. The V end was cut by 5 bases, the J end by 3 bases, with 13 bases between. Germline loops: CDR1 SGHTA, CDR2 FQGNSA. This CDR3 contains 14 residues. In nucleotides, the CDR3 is TGTGCCAGCAGCCTCCTAGGCCTCGACACTGAAGCTTTCTTT. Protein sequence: CASSLLGLDTEAFF.

This CDR3 reads CASSLPRQGWRETQYF. The CDR3 region has the DNA TGCGCCAGCAGCCTCCCCCGACAGGGATGGAGAGAGACCCAGTACTTC. The V call is TRBV5-1, the J call TRBJ2-5, with 7 bases lining up with TRBD1. The junction had 13 bases not matched to a gene; V was cut back by 4 bases and J by 4 bases. This CDR3 contains 16 residues. In germline, CDR1 is SGHRS, CDR2 YFSETQ.

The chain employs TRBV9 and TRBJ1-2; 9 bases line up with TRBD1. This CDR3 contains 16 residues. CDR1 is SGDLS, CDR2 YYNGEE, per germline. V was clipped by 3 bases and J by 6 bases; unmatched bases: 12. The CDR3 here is CASSARPGQGIDGYTF. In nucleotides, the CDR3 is TGTGCCAGCAGCGCCAGACCGGGACAGGGTATTGATGGCTACACCTTC.

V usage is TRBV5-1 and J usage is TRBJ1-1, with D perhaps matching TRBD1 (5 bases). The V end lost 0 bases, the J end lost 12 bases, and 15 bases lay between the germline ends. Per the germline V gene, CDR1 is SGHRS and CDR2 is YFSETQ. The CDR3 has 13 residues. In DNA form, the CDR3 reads TGCGCCAGCAGCTTGGCAGGGATGGGGAAATCTTTCTTT. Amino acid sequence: CASSLAGMGKSFF.

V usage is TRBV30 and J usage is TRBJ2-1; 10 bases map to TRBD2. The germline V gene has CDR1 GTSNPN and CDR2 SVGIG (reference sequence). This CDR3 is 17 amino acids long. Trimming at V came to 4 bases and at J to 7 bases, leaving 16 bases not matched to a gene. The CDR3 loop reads CAWKRQKSGRGYNEQFF. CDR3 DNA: TGTGCCTGGAAGCGACAAAAAAGCGGGAGGGGGTATAATGAGCAGTTCTTC.

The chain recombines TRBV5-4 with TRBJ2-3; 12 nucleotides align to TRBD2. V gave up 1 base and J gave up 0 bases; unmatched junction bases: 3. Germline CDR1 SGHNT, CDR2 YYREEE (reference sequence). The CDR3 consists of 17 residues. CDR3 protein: CASSLRLAGGSTDTQYF. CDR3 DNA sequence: TGTGCCAGCAGCTTGAGGCTAGCGGGAGGGAGCACAGATACGCAGTATTTT.

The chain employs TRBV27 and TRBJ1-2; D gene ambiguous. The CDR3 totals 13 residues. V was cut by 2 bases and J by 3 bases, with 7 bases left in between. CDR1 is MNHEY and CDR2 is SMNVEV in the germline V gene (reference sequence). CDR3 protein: CASSLTEHYGYTF. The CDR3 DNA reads TGTGCCAGCAGTTTAACTGAACACTATGGCTACACCTTC.

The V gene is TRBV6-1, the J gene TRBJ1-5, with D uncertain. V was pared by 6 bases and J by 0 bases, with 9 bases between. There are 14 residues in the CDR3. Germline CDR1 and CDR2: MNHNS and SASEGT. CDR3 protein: CASSAEYSNQPQHF. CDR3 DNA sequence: TGTGCCAGCAGCGCAGAATATAGCAATCAGCCCCAGCATTTT.

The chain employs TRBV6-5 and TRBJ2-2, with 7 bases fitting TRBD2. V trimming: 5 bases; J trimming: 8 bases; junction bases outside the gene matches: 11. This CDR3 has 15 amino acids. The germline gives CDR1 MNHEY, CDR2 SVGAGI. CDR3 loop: CASSTAGVWFGELFF. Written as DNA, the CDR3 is TGTGCCAGCAGTACCGCGGGAGTGTGGTTTGGGGAGCTGTTTTTT.

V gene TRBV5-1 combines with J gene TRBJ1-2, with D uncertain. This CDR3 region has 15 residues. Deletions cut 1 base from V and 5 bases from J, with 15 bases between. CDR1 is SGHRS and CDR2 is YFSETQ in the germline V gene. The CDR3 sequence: CASSLKGEAIYGYTF. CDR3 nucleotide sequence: TGCGCCAGCAGCTTGAAAGGAGAGGCGATATATGGCTACACCTTC.

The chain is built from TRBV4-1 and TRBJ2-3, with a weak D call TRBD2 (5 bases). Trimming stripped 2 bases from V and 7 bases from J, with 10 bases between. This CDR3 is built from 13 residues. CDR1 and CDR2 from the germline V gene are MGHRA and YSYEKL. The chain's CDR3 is CASSQPGNNTQYF. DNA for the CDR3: TGCGCCAGCAGCCAACCGGGGAATAATACGCAGTATTTT.

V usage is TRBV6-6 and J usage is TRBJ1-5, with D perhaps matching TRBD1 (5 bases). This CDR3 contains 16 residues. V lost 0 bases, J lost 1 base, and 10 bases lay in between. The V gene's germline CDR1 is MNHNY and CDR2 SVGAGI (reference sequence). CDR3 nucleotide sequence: TGTGCCAGCAGTTACTCGTGGCAGGGAAGCAATCAGCCCCAGCATTTT. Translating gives CASSYSWQGSNQPQHF.

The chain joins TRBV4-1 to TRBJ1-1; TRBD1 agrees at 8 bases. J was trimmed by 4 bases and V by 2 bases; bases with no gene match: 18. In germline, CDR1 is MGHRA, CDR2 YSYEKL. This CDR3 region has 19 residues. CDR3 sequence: CASSQSIYAGGAVGTEAFF. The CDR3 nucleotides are TGCGCCAGCAGCCAATCCATTTACGCAGGGGGCGCGGTGGGCACTGAAGCTTTCTTT.